This T cell receptor (beta chain) was sequenced for a study of vaccination effects on CD4 cells after COVID-19. Notes on the study in general: Researchers report that only 1 of 255 vaccine-induced clones in healthy vaccinees cross-reacted with common cold coronaviruses.

CDR1 is SGHDN, CDR2 FVKESK, per germline. V lost 1 base to trimming and J lost 2 bases, with 6 bases between them. This CDR3 is built from 15 residues. On this clone: Its antigen is unidentified.

Viral peptide pool expansion of antigen-specific CD4+ T cells preceded sequencing in the ViraFEST assay. Isolation of CD4+ T cells took place after about nine days of culture. Previously uninfected by SARS-CoV-2, the vaccine recipients also showed negative nucleocapsid antibodies. The assay was immunoSEQ multiplex PCR, and TCRdb's table has in-frame clones only and misses some. The sample contains under 25,000 clones, 55% to 80% of which appear only once. Sample: CD4+ T cells from PBMCs cultured with SARS-CoV-2 spike peptides, taken before COVID-19 vaccination. This TCR came from a human donor who received a COVID-19 vaccine. The chain links TRBV14 to TRBJ2-6; D uncertain. The CDR3 region has the DNA TGTGCCAGCAGCCAAGTATTGGCTGGGGCCAACGTCCTGACTTTC. It translates to CASSQVLAGANVLTF.